This T cell receptor beta chain appears in the sequencing data of a study of blood T cell repertoires in COVID-19. The overall study: Spain, Italy and the United States supplied samples that represented acute and convalescent COVID-19.

Participant reports of clinical history set cohort assignment. Symptom resolution, clearance, or two negative PCRs marked donors in Cohort 3 as recovered. The CDR3 covers 16 residues. The germline CDR1 and CDR2 sequences are MNHEY and SMNVEV (reference sequence). The V and J ends lost 6 bases and 4 bases respectively, with 18 bases between them. Per the authors' pipeline: Estimation of nucleated cell counts relied on the amplification of reference gene primers. TCRdb's table, derived via immunoSEQ multiplex PCR, lists solely in-frame clones and lacks some. V and J calls plus clone size are reproduced from that table; the DNA served to infer D and trimming. The sample lists around 250,000 clones; over 75% were seen once.

The TCR was taken from a man between 18 and 29 years old who had recovered from COVID-19. The sample taken for sequencing was PBMCs or T cells enriched from blood (not recorded which). The chain uses TRBV27 and TRBJ2-2, with a tentative D call TRBD2 (6 bases). The CDR3 loop is CASSLRWQGGTGELFF. The CDR3, as DNA: TGTGCCAGCAGCCTACGCTGGCAGGGAGGCACCGGGGAGCTGTTTTTT.